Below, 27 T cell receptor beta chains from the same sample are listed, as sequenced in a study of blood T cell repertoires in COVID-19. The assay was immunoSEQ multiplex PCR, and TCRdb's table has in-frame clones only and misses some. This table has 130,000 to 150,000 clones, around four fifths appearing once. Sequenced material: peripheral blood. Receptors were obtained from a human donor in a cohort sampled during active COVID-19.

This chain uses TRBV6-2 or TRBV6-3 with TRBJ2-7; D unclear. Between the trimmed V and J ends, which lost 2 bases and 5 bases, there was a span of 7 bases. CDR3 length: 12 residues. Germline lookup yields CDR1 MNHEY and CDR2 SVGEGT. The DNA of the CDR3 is TGTGCCAGCAGTTACGCGGCCCACGAGCAGTACTTC. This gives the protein CASSYAAHEQYF.

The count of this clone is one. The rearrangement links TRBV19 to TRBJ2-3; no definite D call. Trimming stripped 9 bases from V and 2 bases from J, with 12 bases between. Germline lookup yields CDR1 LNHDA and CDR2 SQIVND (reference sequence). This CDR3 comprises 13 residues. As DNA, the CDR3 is TGTGCCAGCCGAGGTTCAGCCACAGATACGCAGTATTTT. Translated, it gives CASRGSATDTQYF.

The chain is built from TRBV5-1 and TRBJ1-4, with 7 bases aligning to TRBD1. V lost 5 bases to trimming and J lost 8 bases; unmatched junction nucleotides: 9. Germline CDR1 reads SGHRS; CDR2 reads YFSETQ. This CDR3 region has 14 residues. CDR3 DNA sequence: TGCGCCAGCAGAAGACAGGGCTCGGGCGAAAAACTGTTTTTT. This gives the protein CASRRQGSGEKLFF. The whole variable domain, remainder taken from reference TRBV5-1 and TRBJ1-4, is KAGVTQTPRYLIKTRGQQVTLSCSPISGHRSVSWYQQTPGQGLQFLFEYFSETQRNKGNFPGRFSGRQFSNSRSEMNVSTLELGDSALYLCASRRQGSGEKLFFGSGTQLSVL.

The CDR3 reads CASSFGRLSGDLRGEQFF. For the CDR3, the DNA is TGTGCCAGCAGTTTTGGTCGCCTAAGTGGGGATTTGCGGGGGGAGCAGTTCTTC. This rearrangement joins TRBV27 to TRBJ2-1; 7 nucleotides match TRBD2. The CDR3 covers 18 residues. Per the germline V gene, CDR1 is MNHEY and CDR2 is SMNVEV (reference sequence). V lost 3 bases, J lost 10 bases, and 21 bases stayed unmatched.

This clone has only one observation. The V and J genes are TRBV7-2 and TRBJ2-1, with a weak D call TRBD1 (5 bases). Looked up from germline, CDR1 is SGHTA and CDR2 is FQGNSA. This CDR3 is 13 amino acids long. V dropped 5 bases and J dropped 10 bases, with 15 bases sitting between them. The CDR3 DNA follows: TGTGCCAGCAGCCTTCAGCCGACAGTGGAGCAGTTCTTC. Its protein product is CASSLQPTVEQFF.

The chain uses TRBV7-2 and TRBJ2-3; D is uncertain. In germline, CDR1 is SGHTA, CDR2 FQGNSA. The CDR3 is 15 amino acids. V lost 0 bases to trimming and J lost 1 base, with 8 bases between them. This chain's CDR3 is CASSLAPAGTDTQYF. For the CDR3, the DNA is TGTGCCAGCAGCTTAGCCCCCGCGGGCACAGATACGCAGTATTTT.

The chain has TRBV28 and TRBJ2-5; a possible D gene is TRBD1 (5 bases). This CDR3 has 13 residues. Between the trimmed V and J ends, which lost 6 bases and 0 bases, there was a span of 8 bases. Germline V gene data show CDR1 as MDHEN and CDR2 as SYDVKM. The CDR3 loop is CASSWGNQETQYF. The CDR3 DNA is TGTGCCAGCAGCTGGGGCAACCAAGAGACCCAGTACTTC.

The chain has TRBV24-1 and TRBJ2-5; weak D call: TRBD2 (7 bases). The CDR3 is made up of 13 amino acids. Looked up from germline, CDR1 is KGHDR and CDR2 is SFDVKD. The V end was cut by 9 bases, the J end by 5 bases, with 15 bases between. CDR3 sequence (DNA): TGTGCCACCGGGGGGGCCGGCGCGGAGACCCAGTACTTC. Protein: CATGGAGAETQYF.

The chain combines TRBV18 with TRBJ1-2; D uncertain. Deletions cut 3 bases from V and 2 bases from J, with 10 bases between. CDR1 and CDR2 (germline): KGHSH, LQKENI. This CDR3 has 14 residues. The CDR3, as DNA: TGTGCCAGCTCACCGATCTCAGCGAACTATGGCTACACCTTC. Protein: CASSPISANYGYTF.

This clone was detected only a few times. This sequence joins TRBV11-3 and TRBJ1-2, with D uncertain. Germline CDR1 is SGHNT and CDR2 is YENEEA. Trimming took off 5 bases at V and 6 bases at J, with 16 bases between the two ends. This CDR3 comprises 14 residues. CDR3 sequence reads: CASSPWQQLNGYTF. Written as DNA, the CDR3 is TGTGCCAGCAGCCCCTGGCAGCAACTAAATGGCTACACCTTC.

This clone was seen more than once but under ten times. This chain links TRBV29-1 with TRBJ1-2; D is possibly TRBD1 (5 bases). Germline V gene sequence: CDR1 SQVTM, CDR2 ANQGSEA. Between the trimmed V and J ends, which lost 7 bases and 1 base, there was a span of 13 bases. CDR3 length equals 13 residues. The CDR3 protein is CSASPGLNYGYTF. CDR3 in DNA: TGCAGCGCCTCGCCAGGGCTTAACTATGGCTACACCTTC.

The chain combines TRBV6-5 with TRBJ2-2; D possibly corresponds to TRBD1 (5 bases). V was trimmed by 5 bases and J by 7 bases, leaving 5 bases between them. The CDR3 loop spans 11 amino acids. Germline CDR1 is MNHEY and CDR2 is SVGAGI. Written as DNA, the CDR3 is TGTGCCAGCAGTCAGGGCGGGGAGCTGTTTTTT. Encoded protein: CASSQGGELFF.

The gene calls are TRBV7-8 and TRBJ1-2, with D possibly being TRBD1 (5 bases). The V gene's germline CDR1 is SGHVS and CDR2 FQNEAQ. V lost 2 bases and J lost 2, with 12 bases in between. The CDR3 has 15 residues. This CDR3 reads CASSLSSGRNYGYTF. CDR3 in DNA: TGTGCCAGCAGCTTATCTTCAGGGCGGAACTATGGCTACACCTTC.

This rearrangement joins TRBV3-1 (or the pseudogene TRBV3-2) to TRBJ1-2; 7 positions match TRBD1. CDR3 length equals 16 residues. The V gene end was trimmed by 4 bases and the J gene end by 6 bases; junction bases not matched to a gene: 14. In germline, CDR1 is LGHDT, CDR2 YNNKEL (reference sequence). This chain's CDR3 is CASSLLGQPPGDGYTF. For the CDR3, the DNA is TGTGCCAGCAGCCTCCTGGGACAGCCACCGGGGGATGGCTACACCTTC.

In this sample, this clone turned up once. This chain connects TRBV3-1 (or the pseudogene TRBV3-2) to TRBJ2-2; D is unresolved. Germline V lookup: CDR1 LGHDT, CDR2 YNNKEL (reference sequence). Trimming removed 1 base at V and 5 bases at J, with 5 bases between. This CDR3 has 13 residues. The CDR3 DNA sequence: TGTGCCAGCAGCCAAGGCGGAACCGGGGAGCTGTTTTTT. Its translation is CASSQGGTGELFF.

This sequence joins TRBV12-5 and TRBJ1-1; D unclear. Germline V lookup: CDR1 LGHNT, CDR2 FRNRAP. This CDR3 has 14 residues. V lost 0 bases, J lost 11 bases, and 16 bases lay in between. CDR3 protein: CASGLVSAGVGAFF. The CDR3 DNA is TGTGCTAGTGGTTTGGTCTCGGCCGGGGTCGGGGCTTTCTTT.

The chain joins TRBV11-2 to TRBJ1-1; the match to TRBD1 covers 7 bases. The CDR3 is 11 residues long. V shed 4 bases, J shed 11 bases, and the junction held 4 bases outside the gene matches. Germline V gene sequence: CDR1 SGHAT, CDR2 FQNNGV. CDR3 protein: CASSSRQGAFF. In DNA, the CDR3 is TGTGCCAGCAGCTCAAGACAGGGCGCTTTCTTT. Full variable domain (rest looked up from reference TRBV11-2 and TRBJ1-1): EAGVAQSPRYKIIEKRQSVAFWCNPISGHATLYWYQQILGQGPKLLIQFQNNGVVDDSQLPKDRFSAERLKGVDSTLKIQPAKLEDSAVYLCASSSRQGAFFGQGTRLTVV.

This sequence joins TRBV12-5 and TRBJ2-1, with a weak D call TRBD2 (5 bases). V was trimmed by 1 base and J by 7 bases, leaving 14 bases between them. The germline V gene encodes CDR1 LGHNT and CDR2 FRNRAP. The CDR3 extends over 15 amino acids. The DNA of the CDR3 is TGTGCTAGTGGTTTGGGAGACGCTACGGGGAATGAGCAGTTCTTC. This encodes CASGLGDATGNEQFF. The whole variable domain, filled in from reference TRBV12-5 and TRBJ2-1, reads DARVTQTPRHKVTEMGQEVTMRCQPILGHNTVFWYRQTMMQGLELLAYFRNRAPLDDSGMPKDRFSAEMPDATLATLKIQPSEPRDSAVYFCASGLGDATGNEQFFGPGTRLTVL.

CDR3 region: CASSRRAGIEGYTF. The CDR3, as DNA: TGTGCCAGTAGTAGGAGGGCCGGGATAGAAGGCTACACCTTC. The chain recombines TRBV19 with TRBJ1-2; D gene unclear. CDR3 length equals 14 residues. Germline CDR1 is LNHDA and CDR2 is SQIVND (reference sequence). The V and J ends lost 4 bases and 8 bases respectively, with 17 bases between them.

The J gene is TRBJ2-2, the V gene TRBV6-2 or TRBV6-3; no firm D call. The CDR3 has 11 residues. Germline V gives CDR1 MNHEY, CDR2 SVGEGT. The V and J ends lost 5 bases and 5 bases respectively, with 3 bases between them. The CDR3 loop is CASSRTGELFF. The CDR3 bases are TGTGCCAGCAGTCGTACCGGGGAGCTGTTTTTT.

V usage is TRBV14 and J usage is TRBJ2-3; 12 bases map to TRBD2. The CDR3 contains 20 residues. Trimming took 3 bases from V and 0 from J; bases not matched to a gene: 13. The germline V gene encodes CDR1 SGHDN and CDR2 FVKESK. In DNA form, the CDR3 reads TGTGCCAGCAGCCAGCGGCTAGCGGGGGGGCTACAGCAAAGCACAGATACGCAGTATTTT. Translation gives CASSQRLAGGLQQSTDTQYF. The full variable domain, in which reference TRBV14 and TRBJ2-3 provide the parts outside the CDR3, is EAGVTQFPSHSVIEKGQTVTLRCDPISGHDNLYWYRRVMGKEIKFLLHFVKESKQDESGMPNNRFLAERTGGTYSTLKVQPAELEDSGVYFCASSQRLAGGLQQSTDTQYFGPGTRLTVL.

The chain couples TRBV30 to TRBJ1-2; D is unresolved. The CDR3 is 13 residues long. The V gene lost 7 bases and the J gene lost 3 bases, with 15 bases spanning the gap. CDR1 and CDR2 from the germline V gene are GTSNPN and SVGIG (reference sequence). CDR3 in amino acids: CASPMAVDYGYTF. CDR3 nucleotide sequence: TGTGCCTCCCCAATGGCGGTGGACTATGGCTACACCTTC.

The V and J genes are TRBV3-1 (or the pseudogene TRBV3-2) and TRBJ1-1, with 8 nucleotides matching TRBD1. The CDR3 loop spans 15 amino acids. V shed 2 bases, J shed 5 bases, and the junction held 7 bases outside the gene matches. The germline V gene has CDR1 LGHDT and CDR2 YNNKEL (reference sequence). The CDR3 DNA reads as TGTGCCAGCAGCCAACTTGGACAGGGTGGGACTGAAGCTTTCTTT. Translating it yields CASSQLGQGGTEAFF.

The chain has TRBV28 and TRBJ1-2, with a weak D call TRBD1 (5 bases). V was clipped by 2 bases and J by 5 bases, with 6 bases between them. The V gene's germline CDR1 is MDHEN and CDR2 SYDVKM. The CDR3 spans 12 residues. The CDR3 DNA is TGTGCCAGCAGTTTAGGGGCTTATGGCTACACCTTC. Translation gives CASSLGAYGYTF.

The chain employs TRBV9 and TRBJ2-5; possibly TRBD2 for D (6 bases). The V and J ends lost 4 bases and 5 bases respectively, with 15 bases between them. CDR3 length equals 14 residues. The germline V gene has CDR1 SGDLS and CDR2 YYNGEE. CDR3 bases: TGTGCCAGCAGCTTGGGACTTTGGGGGGAGACCCAGTACTTC. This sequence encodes CASSLGLWGETQYF.

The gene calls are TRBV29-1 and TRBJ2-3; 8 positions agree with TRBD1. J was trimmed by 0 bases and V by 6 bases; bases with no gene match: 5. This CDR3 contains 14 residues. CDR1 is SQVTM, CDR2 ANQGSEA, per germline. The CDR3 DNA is TGCAGCGTCGCGGGACAGGATAGCACAGATACGCAGTATTTT. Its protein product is CSVAGQDSTDTQYF.

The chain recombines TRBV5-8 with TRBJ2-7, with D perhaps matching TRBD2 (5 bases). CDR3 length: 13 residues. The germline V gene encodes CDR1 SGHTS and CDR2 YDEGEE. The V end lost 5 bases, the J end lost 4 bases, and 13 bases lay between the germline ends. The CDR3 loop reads CASRHVEEYEQYF. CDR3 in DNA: TGTGCCAGCAGACACGTGGAGGAATACGAGCAGTACTTC. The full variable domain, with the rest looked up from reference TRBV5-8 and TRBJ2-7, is EAGVTQSPTHLIKTRGQQATLRCSPISGHTSVYWYQQALGLGLQFLLWYDEGEERNRGNFPPRFSGRQFPNYSSELNVNALELEDSALYLCASRHVEEYEQYFGPGTRLTVT.